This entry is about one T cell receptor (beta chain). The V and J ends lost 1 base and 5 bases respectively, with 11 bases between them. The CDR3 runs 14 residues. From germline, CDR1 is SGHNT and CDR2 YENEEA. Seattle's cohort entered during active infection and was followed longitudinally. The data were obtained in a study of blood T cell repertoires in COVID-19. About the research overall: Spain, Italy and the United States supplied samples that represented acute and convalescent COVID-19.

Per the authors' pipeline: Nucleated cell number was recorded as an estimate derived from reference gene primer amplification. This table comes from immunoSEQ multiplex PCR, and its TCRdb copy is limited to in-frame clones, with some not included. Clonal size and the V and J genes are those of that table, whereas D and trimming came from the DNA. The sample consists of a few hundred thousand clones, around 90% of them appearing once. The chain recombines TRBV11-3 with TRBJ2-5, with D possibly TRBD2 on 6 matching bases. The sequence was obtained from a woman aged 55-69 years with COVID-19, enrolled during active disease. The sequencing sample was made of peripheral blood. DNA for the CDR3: TGTGCCAGCAGCTTAGGGCCTAGCGTGGAGACCCAGTACTTC. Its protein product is CASSLGPSVETQYF. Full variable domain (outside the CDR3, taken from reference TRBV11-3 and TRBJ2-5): EAGVVQSPRYKIIEKKQPVAFWCNPISGHNTLYWYLQNLGQGPELLIRYENEEAVDDSQLPKDRFSAERLKGVDSTLKIQPAELGDSAVYLCASSLGPSVETQYFGPGTRLLVL.